The TCR beta chain described here comes from a study of T cell responses to AZD1222 COVID-19 vaccine. Germline V gene sequence: CDR1 SQVTM, CDR2 ANQGSEA. Between the trimmed V and J ends, which lost 3 bases and 3 bases, there was a span of 11 bases. This CDR3 contains 13 residues. This table comes from immunoSEQ multiplex PCR, and its TCRdb copy is limited to in-frame clones, with some not included. The data show fewer than 110,000 clones, about 90% seen once. The chain has TRBV29-1 and TRBJ1-1; D is perhaps TRBD1 (5 bases). This receptor was taken from an adult who received the AZD1222 COVID-19 vaccine. Sequences were derived from peripheral blood, sampled 28 days after the second AZD1222 dose. CDR3 coding DNA: TGCAGCGTTGACGGGACGGGTGACACTGAAGCTTTCTTT. It translates to CSVDGTGDTEAFF.